This note documents a single TCR beta chain sequence. This specimen belongs to a study of blood T cell repertoires in COVID-19. Source study methods: Using reference gene primer amplification, nucleated cell counts were estimated. The method was immunoSEQ multiplex PCR; TCRdb's version includes in-frame clones alone and lacks a portion of them. That table furnishes V, J and clone size, whereas the DNA furnished D and trimming. The profile covers about 150,000 clones, with 89% appearing a single time and 1.5% to 2% taken by the ten largest. CDR1 and CDR2 (germline): SGHDT, YYEEEE. The CDR3 has 15 residues. The V and J ends lost 0 bases and 6 bases respectively, with 12 bases between them.

The sequence derives from a human donor in a cohort sampled during active COVID-19. Input material: peripheral blood. The chain joins TRBV5-6 to TRBJ1-4, with TRBD1 as a possible D gene (6 bases). Here the CDR3 reads CASSLGSGQYEKLFF. The DNA of the CDR3 is TGTGCCAGCAGCTTGGGGTCCGGACAGTATGAAAAACTGTTTTTT.